This T cell receptor beta chain was observed in a study of beta chain features in type 1 diabetes. Whole-study findings and limits: A greater similarity of naive, central memory and Treg TCRB repertoires was seen among patients than among healthy donors. In every one of the four CD4+ subsets, TCRB CDR3s were moderately but significantly shorter in Type 1 diabetes patients.

The authors sorted CD4+ naive, central memory, regulatory and stem cell-like memory cells via CD45RO/CCR7/CD25/CD127/CD95/CD27. The germline V gene has CDR1 SGHVS and CDR2 FQNEAQ. This CDR3 has 17 residues. V trimming: 5 bases; J trimming: 1 base; junction bases outside the gene matches: 10. The whole isolated RNA underwent reverse transcription, so sequencing captured expressed TCRB transcripts. Sequencing used immunoSEQ multiplex PCR; TCRdb keeps in-frame clones, though not all of them. The table includes 200,000 to 300,000 clones, roughly 20% detected once. A few counts support this clone. Its specificity is unknown.

This TCR came from a woman aged 40 to 49 with type 1 diabetes. Specimen: naive CD4+ T cells from blood. The chain employs TRBV7-8 and TRBJ1-5, with TRBD1 matching 8 bases. CDR3 in DNA: TGTGCCAGCAGCCCGGGCCAGGACAGGGTGAGCAATCAGCCCCAGCATTTT. Encoded protein: CASSPGQDRVSNQPQHF.